These 22 T cell receptor beta chains originate from one sample sequenced in a study of response to subunit inactivated influenza vaccine. TCRdb processed the RT-PCR reads anew with MiXCR; each CDR3 protein has one entry. The sample has more than 150,000 distinct CDR3 sequences, approximately 9.2% seen once. The sample consisted of non-naive T cells sorted from PBMCs, taken on the day of vaccination. The receptors were sampled from a middle-aged man who received an inactivated influenza vaccine.

This clonotype was seen at least ten times. The chain is built from TRBV7-2 and TRBJ2-7; D perhaps matches TRBD2 (6 bases). The CDR3 sequence is 14 residues long. V lost 1 base and J lost 5, with 12 bases in between. Germline values: CDR1 SGHTA, CDR2 FQGNSA. As DNA, the CDR3 is TGTGCCAGCAGCTTAGTCGGGAGCGTCCACGAGCAGTACTTC. Encoded protein: CASSLVGSVHEQYF.

The chain links TRBV5-5 to TRBJ2-7, with 7 bases aligning to TRBD2. From germline, CDR1 is SGHKS and CDR2 YYEKEE (reference sequence). Trimming cost V 4 bases and J 3 bases; bases outside gene matches: 7. The CDR3 runs to 14 residues. CDR3 in DNA: TGTGCCAGCAGCCTTTTAGCGGGTAACTACGAGCAGTACTTC. Protein sequence: CASSLLAGNYEQYF.

V and J are TRBV7-6 and TRBJ2-7, with 13 positions matching TRBD2. V lost 1 base to trimming and J lost 5 bases; unmatched junction nucleotides: 5. Per germline, CDR1 SGHVS and CDR2 FNYEAQ. The CDR3 extends over 16 amino acids. The CDR3, as DNA: TGTGCCAGCAGCTTAGGGGGACTAGCGGGAACTAACGAGCAGTACTTC. It encodes CASSLGGLAGTNEQYF.

This clonotype came up a few times. J is TRBJ2-1 and V is TRBV11-2, with D perhaps matching TRBD1 (7 bases). The CDR3 contains 16 residues. Trimming removed 4 bases from V and 0 bases from J, with 13 bases in between. Germline V gene sequence: CDR1 SGHAT, CDR2 FQNNGV. The CDR3 spells CASSSYRGGSYNEQFF. The CDR3 bases are TGTGCCAGCAGCTCATACAGGGGAGGCTCCTACAATGAGCAGTTCTTC. Full variable domain (remainder filled in from reference TRBV11-2 and TRBJ2-1): EAGVAQSPRYKIIEKRQSVAFWCNPISGHATLYWYQQILGQGPKLLIQFQNNGVVDDSQLPKDRFSAERLKGVDSTLKIQPAKLEDSAVYLCASSSYRGGSYNEQFFGPGTRLTVL.

This clonotype was found many times. This CDR3 reads CSASSFTSGRDQETQYF. The CDR3 DNA sequence: TGCAGTGCTAGCTCATTTACTAGCGGGAGGGACCAAGAGACCCAGTACTTC. The chain recombines TRBV20-1 with TRBJ2-5, with TRBD2 matching over 13 bases. This CDR3 region has 17 residues. From germline, CDR1 is DFQATT and CDR2 SNEGSKA (reference sequence). J gave up 0 bases and V 3 bases, and 7 bases lay outside the gene matches.

CDR3 nucleotides: TGTGCCAGCAGTCATTTCACCGACCTTAATTCACCCCTCCACTTT. This codes for CASSHFTDLNSPLHF. The chain uses TRBV12-3 or TRBV12-4 and TRBJ1-6, with unresolved D. The CDR3 is 15 residues long. With 5 bases removed from V and 6 bases from J, the gap between germline ends came to 14 bases.

This clonotype was detected many times. This sequence joins TRBV4-1 and TRBJ1-1, with D possibly being TRBD1 (5 bases). This CDR3 has 15 amino acids. Germline CDR1 reads MGHRA; CDR2 reads YSYEKL. V dropped 0 bases and J dropped 1 base, with 9 bases sitting between them. The CDR3 loop is CASSQEGTGNTEAFF. The CDR3 DNA reads TGCGCCAGCAGCCAAGAAGGGACGGGGAACACTGAAGCTTTCTTT.

This clonotype was detected many times. The chain combines TRBV7-2 with TRBJ2-7, with unresolved D. The length of the CDR3 is 13 residues. V was pared by 4 bases and J by 6 bases, with 13 bases between. CDR1 SGHTA and CDR2 FQGNSA come from the germline V gene. The CDR3, as DNA: TGTGCCAGCAGCTCGTTTTCTGGTGGCGAGCAGTACTTC. This codes for CASSSFSGGEQYF.

This rearrangement joins TRBV11-3 to TRBJ2-3, with 11 nucleotides matching TRBD2. Germline V lookup: CDR1 SGHNT, CDR2 YENEEA. V shed 5 bases, J shed 5 bases, and the junction held 3 bases outside the gene matches. CDR3 size: 14 residues. The CDR3 spells CASSTGLAGDTQYF. In DNA form, the CDR3 reads TGTGCCAGCAGCACAGGACTAGCGGGAGATACGCAGTATTTT.

The chain carries TRBV4-1 and TRBJ2-2; tentatively, D is TRBD1 (6 bases). The CDR3 covers 16 residues. Germline V gene sequence: CDR1 MGHRA, CDR2 YSYEKL. V lost 1 base to trimming and J lost 2 bases, with 11 bases between them. The chain's CDR3 is CASSQAGAQNTGELFF. The CDR3 DNA sequence: TGCGCCAGCAGCCAAGCAGGGGCCCAAAACACCGGGGAGCTGTTTTTT.

Ten or more counts support this clonotype. An end of the junction differs from the germline gene, which may be a read error. The V gene is TRBV7-7, the J gene TRBJ2-3; D remains unclear. CDR3 length: 14 amino acids. Per the germline V gene, CDR1 is SSHAT and CDR2 is FNYEAQ (reference sequence). The CDR3 nucleotides read TGTGCTAGCAGCTTGGACGGGCTGATGAATACGCAGTATTTT. Its translation is CASSLDGLMNTQYF.

This clonotype was detected a few times. The chain links TRBV4-2 to TRBJ2-7; 10 bases align to TRBD2. Germline V gene lookup returns CDR1 LGHNA and CDR2 YNFKEQ. Trimming cost V 1 base and J 4 bases; bases outside gene matches: 13. The CDR3 sequence is 18 residues long. CDR3 coding DNA: TGTGCCAGCAGCCAAGCAGCGTCTAGCGGGGGTCGTTGGTACGAGCAGTACTTC. Its protein is CASSQAASSGGRWYEQYF.

This clonotype turned up a few times. The chain carries TRBV6-2 or TRBV6-3 and TRBJ2-7; the D is unclear. The CDR3 has 13 amino acids. Germline CDR1 is MNHEY and CDR2 is SVGEGT. The V end was cut by 7 bases, the J end by 0 bases, with 10 bases between. The CDR3 nucleotides read TGTGCCAGCATTTTGCCGGGCTCCTACGAGCAGTACTTC. Encoded protein: CASILPGSYEQYF.

The chain employs TRBV6-2 or TRBV6-3 and TRBJ1-5; D remains ambiguous. CDR1 MNHEY and CDR2 SVGEGT come from the germline V gene. V lost 10 bases to trimming and J lost 0 bases, with 7 bases between them. The CDR3 runs 12 residues. CDR3 coding DNA: TGTGCCACCACGACTAGCAATCAGCCCCAGCATTTT. Encoded protein: CATTTSNQPQHF.

The chain is built from TRBV14 and TRBJ2-3; TRBD2 matches 9 bases. Germline V gene sequence: CDR1 SGHDN, CDR2 FVKESK. Germline trimming cut 6 bases from V and 3 bases from J; bases unmatched to any gene: 1. The CDR3 spans 13 residues. The CDR3 loop reads CASRTSGTDTQYF. DNA for the CDR3: TGTGCCAGCAGGACTAGCGGTACAGATACGCAGTATTTT.

The sample holds a few counts of this clonotype. This chain uses TRBV3-1 with TRBJ1-1; 11 bases fit TRBD1. Germline values: CDR1 LGHDT, CDR2 YNNKEL (reference sequence). This CDR3 is 15 amino acids long. Unmatched junction bases numbered 1, after V lost 1 base and J lost 3 bases. The CDR3 reads CASSQGGQGDTEAFF. CDR3 DNA sequence: TGTGCCAGCAGCCAAGGGGGACAGGGGGACACTGAAGCTTTCTTT. Full variable domain (rest looked up from reference TRBV3-1 and TRBJ1-1): DTAVSQTPKYLVTQMGNDKSIKCEQNLGHDTMYWYKQDSKKFLKIMFSYNNKELIINETVPNRFSPKSPDKAHLNLHINSLELGDSAVYFCASSQGGQGDTEAFFGQGTRLTVV.

This clonotype was seen more than once but under ten times. The chain carries TRBV6-2 or TRBV6-3 and TRBJ2-1; D is ambiguous. Germline lookup yields CDR1 MNHEY and CDR2 SVGEGT. The CDR3 is 13 residues long. Trimming stripped 2 bases from V and 8 bases from J, with 10 bases between. CDR3 in amino acids: CASSYPIVDEQFF. The CDR3 region has the DNA TGTGCCAGCAGTTACCCTATAGTTGATGAGCAGTTCTTC.

Comment on this clonotype: It is unclear where the CDR3 begins or ends on the DNA, so no DNA is shown, and the CDR3 is as TCRdb lists it. The chain joins TRBV6-1 to TRBJ1-1. The germline V gene encodes CDR1 MNHNS and CDR2 SASEGT. Ends included, the CDR3 has 13 residues. CDR3 sequence: CASSIVFGSEAFF.

The chain is built from TRBV20-1 and TRBJ2-1; 7 bases line up with TRBD2. The germline gives CDR1 DFQATT, CDR2 SNEGSKA (reference sequence). The CDR3 is made up of 13 amino acids. Trimming cost V 5 bases and J 2 bases; bases outside gene matches: 3. DNA of the CDR3: TGCAGTGCTGGGGAGGGAACCTACAATGAGCAGTTCTTC. Its translation: CSAGEGTYNEQFF.

The chain uses TRBV6-6 and TRBJ1-2; D unresolved. The CDR3 is 12 residues long. CDR1 and CDR2 from the germline V gene are MNHNY and SVGAGI (reference sequence). V was shortened by 0 bases and J by 3 bases, with 2 bases between the two germline ends. The CDR3 region is CASSYSYYGYTF. CDR3 bases: TGTGCCAGCAGTTACTCATACTATGGCTACACCTTC.

The table lists this clonotype with a few counts. J is TRBJ2-6 and V is TRBV5-1, with D perhaps given as TRBD1 or TRBD2 (5 bases each). CDR1 is SGHRS and CDR2 is YFSETQ in the germline V gene. The CDR3 totals 18 residues. The ends were cut back, 4 bases at V and 0 bases at J, with 17 bases in the middle. This CDR3 reads CASSIYGAGSSGANVLTF. The CDR3 DNA is TGCGCCAGCAGCATCTATGGGGCGGGCAGCTCTGGGGCCAACGTCCTGACTTTC.

In its sample, this clonotype was seen many times. The V gene is TRBV7-8, the J gene TRBJ1-3; 7 nucleotides line up with TRBD1. In germline, CDR1 is SGHVS, CDR2 FQNEAQ. The CDR3 is 14 amino acids. J gave up 4 bases and V 5 bases, and 5 bases lay outside the gene matches. The CDR3 nucleotides are TGTGCCAGCAGCAAGGGACAGTCAGGAAACACCATATATTTT. Its translation is CASSKGQSGNTIYF.